This T cell receptor (beta chain) was retrieved from a study of blood T cell repertoires in COVID-19. Study-wide context: Researchers got acute and convalescent COVID-19 samples from the United States, Italy and Spain. T cells, B-cell-depleted T cells, or PBMCs provided the cDNA or gDNA that served as material.

In the original processing: Using reference gene primer amplification, nucleated cell counts were estimated. Clones were read by immunoSEQ multiplex PCR, and TCRdb kept only the in-frame ones, dropping some. V, J and clone size were drawn from that table, and D and trimming were deduced from the DNA. The repertoire holds 70,000 to 100,000 clones, roughly 80% seen once, with around 15% in the top ten. V gave up 2 bases and J gave up 6 bases; unmatched junction bases: 4. Per germline, CDR1 SGHDT and CDR2 YYEEEE. The CDR3 runs 15 residues. The sequencing sample was made of peripheral blood. The V call is TRBV5-6, the J call TRBJ2-1, with 11 positions matching TRBD1. This TCR was recovered from an elderly woman with acute or convalescent COVID-19. The DNA of the CDR3 is TGTGCCAGCAGCTTACCCGGACAGGGGGCCAATGAGCAGTTCTTC. Translation: CASSLPGQGANEQFF.